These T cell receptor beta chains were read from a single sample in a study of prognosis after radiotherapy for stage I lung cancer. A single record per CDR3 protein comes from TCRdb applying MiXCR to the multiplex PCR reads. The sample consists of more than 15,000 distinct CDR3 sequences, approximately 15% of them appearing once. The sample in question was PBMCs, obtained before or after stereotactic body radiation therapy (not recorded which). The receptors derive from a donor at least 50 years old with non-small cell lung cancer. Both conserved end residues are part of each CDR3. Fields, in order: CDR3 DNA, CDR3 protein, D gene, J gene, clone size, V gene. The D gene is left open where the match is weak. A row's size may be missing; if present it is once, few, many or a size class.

TGCGCCGGCAGCCACGGGGGGGACAGGGGCTATGGCTACATCTTC,CAGSHGGDRGYGYIF,TRBD1,TRBJ1-2,once,TRBV4-1
TGTGCCAGCAGTGGATTAGTAGCGGGAGGTCTAAGACGGACCCAGTACTTC,CASSGLVAGGLRRTQYF,TRBD2,TRBJ2-5,many,TRBV6-1
TGTGCCAGCAGCGCCCGGACTACGAACACCGGGGAGCTGTTTTTT,CASSARTTNTGELFF,.,TRBJ2-2,many,TRBV9
TGTGCCAGCAGCTTGAAGACTAGCGGGTACAATGAGCAGTTCTTC,CASSLKTSGYNEQFF,TRBD2,TRBJ2-1,many,TRBV5-4
TGTGCCAGCAGTGGTGGAGGCAGGGCAGCTTTCTTT,CASSGGGRAAFF,.,TRBJ1-1,many,TRBV2
TGTGCCAGCAGGGCCGGGACAGGGAGAAGAGATACGCAGTATTTT,CASRAGTGRRDTQYF,TRBD1,TRBJ2-3,.,TRBV27
TGCGCCAGCAGCTTGCTGGGAAGTAGCACTGAAGCTTTCTTT,CASSLLGSSTEAFF,.,TRBJ1-1,medium-sized,TRBV5-1
TGTGCCAGCTCACCAAGGACTAGCGGGAATTACGAGCAGTACTTC,CASSPRTSGNYEQYF,TRBD2,TRBJ2-7,many,TRBV18
TGTGCCAGCAAGGACGGTCTAAGCACAGATACGCAGTATTTT,CASKDGLSTDTQYF,.,TRBJ2-3,many,TRBV2
TGTGCCACAGGGGGACTATTCACTAGCCCCGGGGAGCTGTTTTTT,CATGGLFTSPGELFF,.,TRBJ2-2,many,TRBV6-1
TGTGCCAGCAGCTTAGGGGACAGGGTAGACACCATATATTTT,CASSLGDRVDTIYF,TRBD1,TRBJ1-3,.,TRBV7-6
TGTGCCAGCCTCGGAGGGTACCAAGAGACCCAGTACTTC,CASLGGYQETQYF,.,TRBJ2-5,many,TRBV11-2
TGCAGTGCTAGAGTACGCTTAGCGGGGGGGTCGTACGAGCAGTACTTC,CSARVRLAGGSYEQYF,TRBD2,TRBJ2-7,.,TRBV20-1
TGTGCCAGCAGGAAGCCCTGGGGATCGGGCACTGAAGCTTTCTTT,CASRKPWGSGTEAFF,.,TRBJ1-1,many,TRBV6-1
TGTGCCAGCGGCAAGAGGGGCGAGAACACTGAAGCTTTCTTT,CASGKRGENTEAFF,.,TRBJ1-1,.,TRBV9
TGTGCCAGCAGCTTCCTCGGGACTAGCGGGAAGACTTACAATGAGCAGTTCTTC,CASSFLGTSGKTYNEQFF,TRBD2,TRBJ2-1,.,TRBV7-6
TGCAGTGCTAGAGGTGCAGAGGGCAATGAGCAGTTCTTC,CSARGAEGNEQFF,.,TRBJ2-1,many,TRBV20-1
TGTGCCAGCAGCCGAGCGGGAGCGGGCACAGATACGCAGTATTTT,CASSRAGAGTDTQYF,TRBD2,TRBJ2-3,many,TRBV7-9